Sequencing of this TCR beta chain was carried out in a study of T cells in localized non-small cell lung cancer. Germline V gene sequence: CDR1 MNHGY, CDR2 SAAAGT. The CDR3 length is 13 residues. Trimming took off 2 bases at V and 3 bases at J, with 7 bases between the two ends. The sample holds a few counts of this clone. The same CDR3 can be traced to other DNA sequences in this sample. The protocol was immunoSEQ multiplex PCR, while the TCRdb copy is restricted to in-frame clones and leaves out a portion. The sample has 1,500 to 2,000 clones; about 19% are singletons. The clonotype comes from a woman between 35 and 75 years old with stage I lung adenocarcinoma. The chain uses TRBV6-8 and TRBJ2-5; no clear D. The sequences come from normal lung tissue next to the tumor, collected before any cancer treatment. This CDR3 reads CASSYLGEETQYF. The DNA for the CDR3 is TGTGCCAGCAGTTACCTTGGGGAAGAGACCCAGTACTTC.